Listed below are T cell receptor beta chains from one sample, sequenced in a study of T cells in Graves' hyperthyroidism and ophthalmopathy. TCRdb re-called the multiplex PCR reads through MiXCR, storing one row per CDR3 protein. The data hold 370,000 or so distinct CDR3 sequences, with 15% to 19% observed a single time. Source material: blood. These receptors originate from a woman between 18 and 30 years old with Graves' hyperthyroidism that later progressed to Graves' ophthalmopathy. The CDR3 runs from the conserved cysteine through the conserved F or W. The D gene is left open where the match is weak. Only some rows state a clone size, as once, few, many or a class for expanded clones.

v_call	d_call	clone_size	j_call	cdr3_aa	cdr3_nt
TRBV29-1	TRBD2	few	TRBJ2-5	CSVGGLAGGGETQYF	TGCAGCGTTGGGGGACTAGCGGGAGGGGGTGAGACCCAGTACTTC
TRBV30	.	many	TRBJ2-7	CAWSVGYEQYF	TGTGCCTGGAGCGTAGGCTACGAGCAGTACTTC
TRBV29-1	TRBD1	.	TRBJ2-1	CSVENRGSGTPRNEQFF	TGCAGCGTTGAGAACAGGGGGTCCGGGACTCCTAGGAATGAGCAGTTCTTC
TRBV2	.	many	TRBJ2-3	CASSGSSDNTDTQYF	TGTGCCAGCAGTGGCAGTTCAGATAACACAGATACGCAGTATTTT
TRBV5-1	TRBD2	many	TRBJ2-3	CASSASGSDTQYF	TGCGCCAGCAGCGCTAGCGGGAGTGATACGCAGTATTTT
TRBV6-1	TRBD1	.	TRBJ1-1	CASRGQGIAEAFF	TGTGCCAGCAGGGGACAGGGTATCGCTGAAGCTTTCTTT
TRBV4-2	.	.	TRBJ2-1	CASSQGLEWAQFF	TGTGCCAGCAGCCAAGGACTAGAATGGGCCCAGTTCTTC
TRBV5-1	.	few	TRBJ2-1	CASNSGHGGYNEQFF	TGCGCCAGCAACTCGGGACACGGTGGCTACAATGAGCAGTTCTTC
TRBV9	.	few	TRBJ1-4	CASSVGQANEKLFF	TGTGCCAGCAGCGTAGGACAGGCTAATGAAAAACTGTTTTTT
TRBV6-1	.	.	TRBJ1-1	CASSEYRGTEAFF	TGTGCCAGCAGTGAGTATAGGGGTACTGAAGCTTTCTTT
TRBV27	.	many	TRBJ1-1	CASSFKMNTEAFF	TGTGCCAGCAGTTTTAAGATGAACACTGAAGCTTTCTTT
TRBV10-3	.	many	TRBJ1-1	CAISESTPTVRRTEAFF	TGTGCCATCAGTGAGTCGACTCCGACAGTCAGGAGGACTGAAGCTTTCTTT
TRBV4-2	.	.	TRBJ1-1	CASSQDLETYEDTEAFF	TGTGCCAGCAGCCAAGATCTAGAGACGTACGAGGACACTGAAGCTTTCTTT
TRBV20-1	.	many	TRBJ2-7	CSASSGTVTYEQYF	TGCAGTGCTAGCAGTGGGACGGTGACCTACGAGCAGTACTTC
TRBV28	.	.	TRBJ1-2	CASSFGPEGDYGYTF	TGTGCCAGCAGTTTCGGACCCGAGGGGGACTATGGCTACACCTTC
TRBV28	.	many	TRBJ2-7	CASSSPIYYEQYF	TGTGCCAGCAGTTCCCCTATTTACTACGAGCAGTACTTC
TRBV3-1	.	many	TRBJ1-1	CASSQDVGRNTEAFF	TGTGCCAGCAGCCAAGACGTAGGAAGGAACACTGAAGCTTTCTTT
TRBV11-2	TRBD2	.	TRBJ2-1	CASSQLLAGGPGNEQFF	TGTGCCAGCAGCCAATTACTAGCGGGAGGGCCCGGCAATGAGCAGTTCTTC
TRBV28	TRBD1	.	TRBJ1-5	CASSLVRGQVNNQPQHF	TGTGCCAGCAGTTTAGTCCGGGGACAGGTTAACAATCAGCCCCAGCATTTT
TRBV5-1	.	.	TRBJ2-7	CASTQTTGEAYEQYF	TGCGCCAGCACGCAAACCACGGGGGAGGCGTACGAGCAGTACTTC
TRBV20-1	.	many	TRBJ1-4	CSAELGGNEKLFF	TGCAGTGCAGAACTGGGGGGTAATGAAAAACTGTTTTTT
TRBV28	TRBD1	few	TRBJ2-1	CASSFRDRGQGEQFF	TGTGCCAGCAGTTTCCGGGACAGGGGGCAAGGTGAGCAGTTCTTC
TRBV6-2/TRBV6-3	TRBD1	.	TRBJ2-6	CASSNRQGTGANVLTF	TGTGCCAGCAGTAATAGACAGGGGACTGGGGCCAACGTCCTGACTTTC
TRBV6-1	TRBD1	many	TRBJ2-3	CASSDRTGGQTDTQYF	TGTGCCAGCAGCGACCGGACAGGGGGCCAGACAGATACGCAGTATTTT
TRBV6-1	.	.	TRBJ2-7	CASSEVEGLGEQYF	TGTGCCAGCAGTGAAGTAGAGGGGCTCGGCGAGCAGTACTTC
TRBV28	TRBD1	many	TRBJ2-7	CASTHRGWYEQYF	TGTGCCAGCACTCACAGGGGCTGGTACGAGCAGTACTTC
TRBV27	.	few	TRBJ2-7	CASSLSADGTATYEQYF	TGTGCCAGCAGTTTATCCGCAGACGGGACGGCCACCTACGAGCAGTACTTC
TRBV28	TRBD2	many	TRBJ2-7	CASSPRTSYDEQYF	TGTGCCAGCAGTCCCCGGACTAGCTACGACGAGCAGTACTTC
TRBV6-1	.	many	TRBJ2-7	CASSDYSYEQYF	TGTGCCAGCAGTGATTACTCCTACGAGCAGTACTTC
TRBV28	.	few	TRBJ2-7	CASSGEGGSYEQYF	TGTGCCAGCAGTGGAGAAGGGGGTTCGTACGAGCAGTACTTC
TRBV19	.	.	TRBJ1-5	CASSIIDGSNQPQHF	TGTGCCAGTAGTATAATCGACGGTTCCAATCAGCCCCAGCATTTT
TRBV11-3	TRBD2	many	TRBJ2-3	CASSLGAGGPVLDTQYF	TGTGCCAGCAGCTTAGGTGCGGGAGGGCCGGTTTTAGATACGCAGTATTTT
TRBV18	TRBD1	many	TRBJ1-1	CASSPPSRQGAGAFF	TGTGCCAGCTCACCACCCTCACGACAGGGTGCAGGAGCTTTCTTT
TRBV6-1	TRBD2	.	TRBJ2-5	CASSPGLAGGYF	TGTGCCAGCAGCCCGGGACTAGCGGGAGGATACTTC
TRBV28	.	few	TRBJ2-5	CASSFKGVGGETQYF	TGTGCCAGCAGTTTTAAGGGGGTAGGAGGGGAGACCCAGTACTTC
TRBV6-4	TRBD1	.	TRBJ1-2	CASSAGTGPYTF	TGTGCCAGCAGTGCCGGGACAGGGCCCTACACCTTC
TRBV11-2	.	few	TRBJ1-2	CASRPRSNYGYTF	TGTGCCAGCAGGCCCCGATCCAACTATGGCTACACCTTC
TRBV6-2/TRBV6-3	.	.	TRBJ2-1	CASTNGRVIYNEQFF	TGTGCCAGCACCAATGGAAGGGTAATCTACAATGAGCAGTTCTTC
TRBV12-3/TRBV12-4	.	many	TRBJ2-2	CASSLHGGTTGELFF	TGTGCCAGCAGTTTACATGGGGGAACCACCGGGGAGCTGTTTTTT
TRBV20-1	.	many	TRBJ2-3	CSAGEPALPDTQYF	TGCAGTGCGGGGGAGCCAGCCCTCCCAGATACGCAGTATTTT
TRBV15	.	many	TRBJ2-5	CATSSVQTQETQYF	TGTGCCACCAGCAGTGTTCAGACCCAAGAGACCCAGTACTTC
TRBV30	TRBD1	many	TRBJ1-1	CAWSSDRGTEAFF	TGTGCCTGGAGTTCAGACAGGGGTACTGAAGCTTTCTTT
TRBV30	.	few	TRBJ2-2	CARNKGPQSGTGELFF	TGTGCCCGAAACAAGGGGCCACAGTCCGGGACCGGGGAGCTGTTTTTT
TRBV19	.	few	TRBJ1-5	CASSIFHQSNQPQHF	TGTGCCAGTAGTATCTTCCACCAGAGCAATCAGCCCCAGCATTTT
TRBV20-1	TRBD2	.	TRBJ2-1	CSAVHSGGNEQFF	TGCAGTGCTGTCCACTCGGGGGGCAATGAGCAGTTCTTC
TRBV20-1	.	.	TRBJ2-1	CSAEDYNEQFF	TGCAGTGCAGAAGATTACAATGAGCAGTTCTTC
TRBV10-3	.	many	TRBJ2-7	CAIRAGEDYEQYF	TGTGCCATCAGGGCAGGGGAGGACTACGAGCAGTACTTC
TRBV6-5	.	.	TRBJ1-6	CASSYSWPAGSPLHF	TGTGCCAGCAGTTACTCGTGGCCGGCGGGTTCACCCCTCCACTTT
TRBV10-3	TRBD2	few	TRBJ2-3	CAISESREGADTQYF	TGTGCCATCAGTGAGTCCCGGGAGGGAGCAGATACGCAGTATTTT
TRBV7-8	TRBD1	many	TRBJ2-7	CASSPPGQIYEQYF	TGTGCCAGCAGCCCGCCGGGACAGATCTACGAGCAGTACTTC
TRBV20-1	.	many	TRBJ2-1	CSASRQGYNEQFF	TGCAGTGCTAGTCGCCAGGGATACAATGAGCAGTTCTTC
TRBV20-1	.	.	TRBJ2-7	CSATGGEFKYEQYF	TGCAGTGCCACAGGGGGGGAGTTTAAGTACGAGCAGTACTTC
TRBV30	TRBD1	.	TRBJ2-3	CAQHPGQFSTDTQYF	TGTGCCCAGCACCCGGGACAGTTTAGCACAGATACGCAGTATTTT
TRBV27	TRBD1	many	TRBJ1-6	CASSLVDRVRSPLHF	TGTGCCAGCAGTTTAGTCGACAGGGTTCGATCACCCCTCCACTTT
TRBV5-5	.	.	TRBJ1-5	CASSSTGHWGQPQHF	TGTGCCAGCAGTTCTACCGGTCACTGGGGTCAGCCCCAGCATTTT